This entry is about one T cell receptor beta chain. The antigen is not known. Every donor was a healthy person donating bone marrow. Sampled while nominally healthy, donors likely had unrecorded immune exposures. The data were taken from a study of cytomegalovirus exposure and HLA in healthy donors. Broader study findings: Within an earlier analysis, most TCR beta V segments proved productive either about 90% or about 30% of the time. Presence/absence analysis assumed near-uniform sequencing depth across donors.

Both 60 Vbeta primers and 13 Jbeta primers went into the PCR. TCRdb's table, derived via immunoSEQ multiplex PCR, lists solely in-frame clones and lacks some. The sample has under 200,000 clones, roughly 77% seen once. Germline V gene sequence: CDR1 MDHEN, CDR2 SYDVKM. The CDR3 has 12 amino acids. V lost 3 bases and J lost 8, with 10 bases in between. Source material: PBMCs. The chain recombines TRBV28 with TRBJ1-2; D remains unclear. This clonotype originated in a man aged 45 to 65 in good health and CMV-seropositive. The CDR3 DNA reads as TGTGCCAGCAGTTTCATGTTGGAGGGCTACACCTTC. This gives the protein CASSFMLEGYTF.